The 19 T cell receptor beta chains in this list originate from one sample, sequenced in a study of T cells in Graves' hyperthyroidism and ophthalmopathy. Amplification of TCR beta CDR3 regions was performed using RNA transcripts as template. The HTBI primer set was used in a first-round RT-PCR of the TCR CDR3. One entry per CDR3 protein results from TCRdb running MiXCR on the multiplex PCR reads. The sample consists of 450,000 to 650,000 distinct CDR3 sequences, less than 25% of them appearing once. Specimen: blood. These receptors were taken from a man between 18 and 29 years old with Graves' hyperthyroidism.

This clonotype was observed many times. The CDR3 loop reads CASSTGPISNQPQHF. CDR3 bases: TGTGCCAGTAGTACAGGACCGATTAGCAATCAGCCCCAGCATTTT. The J gene is TRBJ1-5, the V gene TRBV19; D is uncertain. Trimming shortened V by 4 bases and J by 0 bases, and 10 bases separated the two germline ends. This CDR3 is 15 amino acids long. Germline V gene sequence: CDR1 LNHDA, CDR2 SQIVND (reference sequence). The full variable domain, its missing parts supplied by reference TRBV19 and TRBJ1-5, is DGGITQSPKYLFRKEGQNVTLSCEQNLNHDAMYWYRQDPGQGLRLIYYSQIVNDFQKGDIAEGYSVSREKKESFPLTVTSAQKNPTAFYLCASSTGPISNQPQHFGDGTRLSIL.

In this sample, this clonotype turned up many times. The genes are TRBV7-8 and TRBJ2-5; D is perhaps TRBD1 or TRBD2 (5 bases each). In germline, CDR1 is SGHVS, CDR2 FQNEAQ. Between the trimmed V and J ends, which lost 6 bases and 2 bases, there was a span of 16 bases. The CDR3 is 15 amino acids. The chain's CDR3 is CASRRRMGDQETQYF. The CDR3, as DNA: TGTGCCAGCAGACGTAGAATGGGGGATCAAGAGACCCAGTACTTC.

This clonotype was seen many times. This chain connects TRBV20-1 to TRBJ1-1, with D possibly matching TRBD1 (5 bases). V was cut by 6 bases and J by 5 bases, with 16 bases left in between. CDR3 length: 13 residues. The V gene's germline CDR1 is DFQATT and CDR2 SNEGSKA (reference sequence). CDR3: CSAPPGGRTEAFF. CDR3 in DNA: TGCAGTGCCCCCCCGGGGGGTAGGACTGAAGCTTTCTTT.

The chain combines TRBV12-3 or TRBV12-4 with TRBJ2-3, with 8 bases aligning to TRBD1. With 5 bases clipped from V and 4 bases from J, the junction kept 8 bases outside the gene matches. The CDR3 covers 15 residues. CDR3 in amino acids: CASSLGQGWADTQYF. The CDR3 DNA is TGTGCCAGCAGTCTCGGACAGGGTTGGGCAGATACGCAGTATTTT.

The chain uses TRBV6-1 and TRBJ1-1; D may be TRBD1 (6 bases). This CDR3 has 12 residues. Trimming removed 6 bases at V and 3 bases at J, with 8 bases between. Germline loops: CDR1 MNHNS, CDR2 SASEGT. CDR3 sequence (DNA): TGTGCCAGCAGGTCAGGGGACACTGAAGCTTTCTTT. Its protein product is CASRSGDTEAFF.

There are a few counts of this clonotype. A single base separates this from a much larger clone, so it may be a read error. This chain connects TRBV11-1 to TRBJ2-5; TRBD1 aligns across 9 bases. This CDR3 is 13 amino acids long. From germline, CDR1 is SGHAT and CDR2 FQDESV (reference sequence). As DNA, the CDR3 is TGTGCCAGCAGCTACAGGGGGCAAGAGACCAAGTACTTC. Translating gives CASSYRGQETKYF.

The chain recombines TRBV4-1 with TRBJ2-5; no reliable D call. The V gene's germline CDR1 is MGHRA and CDR2 YSYEKL. Trimming pared 2 bases from V and 5 bases from J, leaving 12 bases between. The CDR3 runs to 14 residues. The chain's CDR3 is CASSQLLLAETQYF. In DNA form, the CDR3 reads TGCGCCAGCAGCCAACTACTCCTGGCGGAGACCCAGTACTTC.

This clonotype showed up just a few times. In DNA, the CDR3 is TGTGCCAGCTGTATAAGGGACCAGCCCCAGCATTTT. It is translated as CASCIRDQPQHF. The chain employs TRBV13 and TRBJ1-5, with TRBD1 as a possible D gene (5 bases). Between the trimmed V and J ends, which lost 8 bases and 7 bases, there was a span of 12 bases. This CDR3 has 12 residues. In germline, CDR1 is PRHDT, CDR2 FYEKMQ (reference sequence).

In the case of this clonotype: It may be a read error: a sequence one base away is much more abundant. The DNA of the CDR3 is TGCGCCAGCAGCTGGGCGACTAGCGGGGCAGAGACCAAGTACTTC. Its protein product is CASSWATSGAETKYF. The V and J genes are TRBV5-1 and TRBJ2-5, with TRBD2 identical over 11 bases. This CDR3 is 15 amino acids long. CDR1 is SGHRS, CDR2 YFSETQ, per germline.

The chain uses TRBV19 and TRBJ1-1; 8 nucleotides match TRBD1. CDR3 length: 15 amino acids. After removal of 7 bases from V and 3 bases from J, the junction contained 10 bases not matched to a gene. The germline CDR1 and CDR2 sequences are LNHDA and SQIVND (reference sequence). CDR3 coding DNA: TGTGCCAGTACCCTCCTACAGGGGGGGTACACTGAAGCTTTCTTT. Translated: CASTLLQGGYTEAFF.

This clonotype was recorded at least ten times. This sequence joins TRBV2 and TRBJ1-2, with D possibly being TRBD1 (5 bases). Per germline, CDR1 SNHLY and CDR2 FYNNEI. Deletions cut 6 bases from V and 4 bases from J, with 21 bases between. The CDR3 spans 16 residues. The CDR3 sequence is CASRLTDGLVVYGYTF. The CDR3 nucleotides read TGTGCCAGCAGACTGACAGACGGCCTTGTGGTCTATGGCTACACCTTC.

This clonotype occurred many times. The rearrangement uses TRBV28 and TRBJ1-5; D is perhaps TRBD1 (6 bases). CDR3 length: 15 amino acids. Germline CDR1 reads MDHEN; CDR2 reads SYDVKM. V dropped 5 bases and J dropped 7 bases, with 18 bases sitting between them. The CDR3 DNA sequence: TGTGCCAGCAGTCCGTTAGGGGGAGGGGACCAGCCCCAGCATTTT. Its protein product is CASSPLGGGDQPQHF.

This clonotype was detected many times. The chain employs TRBV12-3 or TRBV12-4 and TRBJ1-1; tentatively, D is TRBD1 (6 bases). The CDR3 has 14 residues. Trimming removed 5 bases from V and 0 bases from J, with 10 bases in between. This CDR3 is CASSRTVLNTEAFF. The DNA of the CDR3 is TGTGCCAGCAGTAGGACAGTTCTGAACACTGAAGCTTTCTTT.

This clonotype has a count of ten or more. The V and J genes are TRBV6-2 or TRBV6-3 and TRBJ2-7; 11 bases fit TRBD2. CDR1 is MNHEY, CDR2 SVGEGT, per germline. V lost 2 bases, J lost 3 bases, and 3 bases stayed unmatched. This CDR3 is built from 15 residues. The CDR3 bases are TGTGCCAGCAGTTACGGAACTAGCGGGGGCTACGAGCAGTACTTC. It specifies CASSYGTSGGYEQYF.

The CDR3 reads CASSDFPGAYEQYF. The CDR3 region has the DNA TGCGCCAGCAGCGACTTCCCCGGGGCCTACGAGCAGTACTTC. The rearrangement joins TRBV4-1 to TRBJ2-7; tentative D call: TRBD2 (5 bases). Trimming removed 5 bases from V and 2 bases from J, with 13 bases in between. From germline, CDR1 is MGHRA and CDR2 YSYEKL. This CDR3 contains 14 residues.

CDR3 DNA sequence: TGTGCCAGCAGTCCGCCGGGACTATTCTACGAGCAGTACTTC. It is translated as CASSPPGLFYEQYF. V gene TRBV27 combines with J gene TRBJ2-7; 7 bases map to TRBD2. Germline lookup yields CDR1 MNHEY and CDR2 SMNVEV (reference sequence). J was trimmed by 3 bases and V by 5 bases; bases with no gene match: 7. The CDR3 contains 14 residues.

As regards this clonotype: A read error is possible here, since a much larger clone lies one base away. V usage is TRBV30 and J usage is TRBJ1-1; D gene uncertain. CDR1 and CDR2 from the germline V gene are GTSNPN and SVGIG (reference sequence). The V gene lost 2 bases and the J gene lost 0 bases, with 13 bases spanning the gap. The CDR3 is 15 amino acids. The chain's CDR3 is CAWSFPPPVNTEAFF. CDR3 DNA: TGTGCCTGGAGTTTCCCCCCCCCTGTGAACACTGAAGCTTTCTTT.

This clonotype was recorded many times. Written as DNA, the CDR3 is TGTGCCCTTTACAGGGGATACTATGGCTACACCTTC. Amino acids: CALYRGYYGYTF. This chain joins TRBV30 and TRBJ1-2; 7 nucleotides agree with TRBD1. The germline gives CDR1 GTSNPN, CDR2 SVGIG (reference sequence). V dropped 8 bases and J dropped 3; count of bases not matched to a gene: 6. CDR3 length: 12 residues.

A few counts support this clonotype. This rearrangement joins TRBV12-3 or TRBV12-4 to TRBJ1-6; D gene uncertain. CDR3 size: 16 residues. Trimming removed 1 base at V and 10 bases at J, with 17 bases between. Here the CDR3 reads CASSLDLGTVGSPLHF. The CDR3 region has the DNA TGTGCCAGCAGTTTAGACCTGGGCACCGTGGGATCACCCCTCCACTTT.